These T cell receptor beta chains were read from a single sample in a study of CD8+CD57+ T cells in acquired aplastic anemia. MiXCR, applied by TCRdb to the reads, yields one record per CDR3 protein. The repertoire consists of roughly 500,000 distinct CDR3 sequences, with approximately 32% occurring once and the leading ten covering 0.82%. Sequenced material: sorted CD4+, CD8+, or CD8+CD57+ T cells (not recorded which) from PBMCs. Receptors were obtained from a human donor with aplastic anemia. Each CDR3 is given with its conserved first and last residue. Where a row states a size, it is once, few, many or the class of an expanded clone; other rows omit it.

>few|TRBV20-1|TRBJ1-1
CSARRPGTSNTEAFF
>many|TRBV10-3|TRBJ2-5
CAISDRLAAQETQYF
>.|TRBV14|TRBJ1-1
CASSQEQGYTEAFF
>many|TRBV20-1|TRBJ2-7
CSAGDPRLAGGSYEQYF
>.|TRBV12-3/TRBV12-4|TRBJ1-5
CASSLSGTSRARNQPQHF
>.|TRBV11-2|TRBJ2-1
CASSFLAGPSYNEQFF
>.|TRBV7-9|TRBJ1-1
CASSPQSGWNTEAFF
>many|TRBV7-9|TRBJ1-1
CASRSRVDTEAFF
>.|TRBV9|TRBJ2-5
CASSVAQGVEETQYF
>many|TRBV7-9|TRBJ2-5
CASSARLPNGYQETQYF
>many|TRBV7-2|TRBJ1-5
CASTKGFSYQPQHF
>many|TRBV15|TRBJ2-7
CATSRDKWLRPSYEQYF
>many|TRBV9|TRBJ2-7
CASSVEVSSGIGEQYF
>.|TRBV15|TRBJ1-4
CATSRPGQGFEKLFF
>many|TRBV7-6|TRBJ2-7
CASSLATTYEQYF
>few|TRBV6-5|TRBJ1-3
CASSYGQGAGNTIYF
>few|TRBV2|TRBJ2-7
CASSLRLAGTYEQYF
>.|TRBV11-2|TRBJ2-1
CASSLFAGDNEQFF